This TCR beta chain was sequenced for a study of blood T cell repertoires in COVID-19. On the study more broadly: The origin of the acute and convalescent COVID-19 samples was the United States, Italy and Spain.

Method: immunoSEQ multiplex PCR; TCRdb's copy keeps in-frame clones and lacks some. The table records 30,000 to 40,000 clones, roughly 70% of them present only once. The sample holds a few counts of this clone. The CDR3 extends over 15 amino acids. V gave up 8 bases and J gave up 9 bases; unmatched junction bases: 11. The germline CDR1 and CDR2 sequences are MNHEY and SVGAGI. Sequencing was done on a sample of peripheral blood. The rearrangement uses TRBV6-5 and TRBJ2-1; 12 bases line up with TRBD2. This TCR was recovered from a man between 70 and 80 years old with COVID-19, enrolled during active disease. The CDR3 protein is CASGRSLAGGGEQFF. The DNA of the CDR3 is TGTGCCAGCGGGAGGTCACTAGCGGGGGGAGGTGAGCAGTTCTTC.